This T cell receptor beta chain was identified during a study of T cell responses to AZD1222 COVID-19 vaccine. The data were produced by immunoSEQ multiplex PCR, yet TCRdb's version contains in-frame clones alone and is incomplete. Altogether about 150,000 clones are present, around nine tenths being singletons, with the ten largest covering more than 1.3%. V lost 5 bases to trimming and J lost 2 bases, with 21 bases between them. The CDR3 is 17 residues long. In germline, CDR1 is MNHEY, CDR2 SMNVEV (reference sequence). This TCR came from an adult in good health. Sequences were derived from peripheral blood, sampled on day 0 of AZD1222 vaccination. The chain is built from TRBV27 and TRBJ1-1; possibly TRBD1 for D (5 bases). The CDR3 loop reads CASSRGLPETPNTEAFF. CDR3 coding DNA: TGTGCCAGCAGTAGGGGTTTACCCGAGACCCCAAACACTGAAGCTTTCTTT.